One and the same sample provided the 16 T cell receptor beta chains below, sequenced in a study of cytomegalovirus exposure and HLA in healthy donors. Data came from immunoSEQ multiplex PCR; TCRdb stores just in-frame clones and leaves some out. The sample lists about 220,000 clones; over 80% were seen once. The specimen sequenced was PBMCs. These receptors were collected from a woman aged 18 to 35 in good health and CMV-seronegative.

The chain employs TRBV10-2 and TRBJ1-2; possible D gene TRBD1, 6 bases. V lost 3 bases and J lost 3, with 8 bases in between. The CDR3 is 13 amino acids. CDR1 and CDR2 from the germline V gene are WSHSY and SAAADI. The CDR3 spells CASSERTDYGYTF. The DNA for the CDR3 is TGCGCCAGCAGTGAAAGGACAGACTATGGCTACACCTTC.

The J gene is TRBJ1-5, the V gene TRBV25-1; TRBD1 is a possible D gene (5 bases). Germline-derived CDR1 and CDR2 are MGHDK and SYGVNS. Trimming left V 1 base short and J 4 bases short, with 14 bases between. CDR3 length equals 16 residues. This chain's CDR3 is CASSEFGLGGNQPQHF. In nucleotides, the CDR3 is TGTGCCAGCAGTGAATTTGGTCTGGGGGGTAATCAGCCCCAGCATTTT.

This chain links TRBV14 with TRBJ2-7; weak D call: TRBD1 (6 bases). Germline V gene data show CDR1 as SGHDN and CDR2 as FVKESK. The CDR3 is made up of 13 amino acids. Trimming took 8 bases from V and 0 from J, leaving 11 bases between them. CDR3 region: CASRLGGSYEQYF. The DNA for the CDR3 is TGTGCCAGCCGGCTAGGGGGCTCCTACGAGCAGTACTTC.

This chain uses TRBV5-3 with TRBJ2-4; the match to TRBD2 covers 12 bases. TRBV5-3 is identified as an open reading frame with a role that is uncertain. This CDR3 comprises 18 residues. The V and J ends lost 4 bases and 0 bases, in that order; junction bases with no gene match: 8. The CDR3 DNA follows: TGTGCCAGAAGCCTACAACTAGCGGGAGGAGTAGCCAAAAACATTCAGTACTTC. It codes for CARSLQLAGGVAKNIQYF.

The J gene is TRBJ1-5, the V gene TRBV7-2; maybe TRBD1 (5 bases). The germline V gene has CDR1 SGHTA and CDR2 FQGNSA. CDR3 length: 15 amino acids. The V gene lost 5 bases and the J gene lost 2 bases, with 13 bases spanning the gap. Here the CDR3 reads CASSTRGGGNQPQHF. Written as DNA, the CDR3 is TGTGCCAGCAGCACTCGGGGGGGTGGCAATCAGCCCCAGCATTTT.

The rearrangement joins TRBV27 to TRBJ1-1; D is perhaps TRBD1 (5 bases). Trimming cost V 1 base and J 5 bases, with 11 bases left between them. The CDR3 runs to 14 residues. Germline-derived CDR1 and CDR2 are MNHEY and SMNVEV (reference sequence). CDR3 sequence reads: CASSLFPQGTEAFF. The DNA of the CDR3 is TGTGCCAGCAGTTTATTTCCCCAGGGAACTGAAGCTTTCTTT.

The chain is built from TRBV30 and TRBJ1-1; no firm D call. The CDR3 has 14 amino acids. Germline-derived CDR1 and CDR2 are GTSNPN and SVGIG (reference sequence). The V gene lost 2 bases and the J gene lost 3 bases, with 13 bases spanning the gap. The CDR3 nucleotides read TGTGCCTGGAGTAGAGGGCGTCCCGACACTGAAGCTTTCTTT. This sequence encodes CAWSRGRPDTEAFF.

Written as DNA, the CDR3 is TGTGCCAGCTCACGGCAAAATTACTACGAGCAGTACTTC. Its translation is CASSRQNYYEQYF. The gene calls are TRBV18 and TRBJ2-7; no clear D gene. Deletions cut 4 bases from V and 3 bases from J, with 10 bases between. CDR1 KGHSH and CDR2 LQKENI come from the germline V gene. The CDR3 loop spans 13 amino acids.

V and J are TRBV2 and TRBJ1-6; D is uncertain. The length of the CDR3 is 13 residues. Germline-derived CDR1 and CDR2 are SNHLY and FYNNEI. Trimming removed 4 bases from V and 7 bases from J, with 8 bases in between. The CDR3 region is CASSGRINSPLHF. The CDR3 DNA reads as TGTGCCAGCAGTGGTCGTATCAATTCACCCCTCCACTTT.

The rearrangement uses TRBV7-2 and TRBJ1-2, with 7 bases fitting TRBD1. V shed 1 base, J shed 5 bases, and the junction held 4 bases outside the gene matches. Germline CDR1 SGHTA, CDR2 FQGNSA. There are 14 residues in the CDR3. The CDR3, as DNA: TGTGCCAGCAGCTTAGTGCAGGGGGATTATGGCTACACCTTC. Translated, it gives CASSLVQGDYGYTF.

This clone was counted a single time. The rearrangement uses TRBV7-9 and TRBJ2-2; no definite D call. This CDR3 contains 13 residues. In germline, CDR1 is SEHNR, CDR2 FQNEAQ (reference sequence). V shed 5 bases and J shed 4 bases, with 8 bases lying between them. CDR3 in amino acids: CASSPLATGELFF. The CDR3 bases are TGTGCCAGCAGCCCCTTAGCCACCGGGGAGCTGTTTTTT.

V is TRBV28 and J is TRBJ2-7, with TRBD2 as a possible D gene (5 bases). Germline V gene lookup returns CDR1 MDHEN and CDR2 SYDVKM. The CDR3 is made up of 15 amino acids. Trimming cost V 2 bases and J 4 bases, with 15 bases left between them. CDR3 sequence: CASSLVSRGAYEQYF. The CDR3 DNA reads TGTGCCAGCAGTTTAGTCTCCCGGGGAGCATACGAGCAGTACTTC.

J is TRBJ2-7 and V is TRBV5-6; 11 nucleotides match TRBD1. J lost 1 base, V lost 2 bases, and 2 bases had no gene match. The CDR3 contains 15 residues. Per germline, CDR1 SGHDT and CDR2 YYEEEE. CDR3 DNA sequence: TGTGCCAGCAGCTTTGGACAGGGGGCATCCTACGAGCAGTACTTC. It codes for CASSFGQGASYEQYF.

The sample holds a few counts of this clone. The chain recombines TRBV19 with TRBJ2-7; the D is unclear. The length of the CDR3 is 12 residues. Between the trimmed V and J ends, which lost 5 bases and 0 bases, there was a span of 5 bases. The V gene's germline CDR1 is LNHDA and CDR2 SQIVND (reference sequence). The CDR3 DNA reads TGTGCCAGTAGTCCCAGCTCCTACGAGCAGTACTTC. This sequence encodes CASSPSSYEQYF.

The chain joins TRBV7-2 to TRBJ2-3; D is ambiguous. Germline values: CDR1 SGHTA, CDR2 FQGNSA. The V end lost 1 base, the J end lost 5 bases, and 13 bases lay between the germline ends. This CDR3 region has 15 residues. The CDR3 loop is CASSLVGQAGDTQYF. The CDR3, as DNA: TGTGCCAGCAGCTTAGTTGGGCAGGCCGGAGATACGCAGTATTTT.

The rearrangement joins TRBV7-9 to TRBJ2-5, with 7 bases fitting TRBD1. This CDR3 contains 16 residues. V lost 1 base to trimming and J lost 5 bases; unmatched junction nucleotides: 10. CDR1 and CDR2 from the germline V gene are SEHNR and FQNEAQ (reference sequence). CDR3 DNA sequence: TGTGCCAGCAGCTTAGGGGGAACAGGGGTTTCGGAGACCCAGTACTTC. Translating gives CASSLGGTGVSETQYF. The variable domain in full, completed from reference TRBV7-9 and TRBJ2-5, reads DTGVSQNPRHKITKRGQNVTFRCDPISEHNRLYWYRQTLGQGPEFLTYFQNEAQLEKSRLLSDRFSAERPKGSFSTLEIQRTEQGDSAMYLCASSLGGTGVSETQYFGPGTRLLVL.